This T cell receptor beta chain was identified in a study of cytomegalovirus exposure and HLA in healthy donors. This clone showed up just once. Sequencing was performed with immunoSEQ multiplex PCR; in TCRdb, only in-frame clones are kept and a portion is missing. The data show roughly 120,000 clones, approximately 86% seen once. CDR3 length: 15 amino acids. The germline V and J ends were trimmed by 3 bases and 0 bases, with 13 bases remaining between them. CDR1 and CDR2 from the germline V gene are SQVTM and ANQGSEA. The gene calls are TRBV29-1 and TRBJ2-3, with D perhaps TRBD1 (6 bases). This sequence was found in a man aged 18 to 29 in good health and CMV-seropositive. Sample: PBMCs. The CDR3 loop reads CSVDQGYLSTDTQYF. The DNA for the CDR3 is TGCAGCGTTGACCAGGGGTATCTAAGCACAGATACGCAGTATTTT.